Each of the 31 T cell receptor beta chains below was sequenced from the same sample in a study of cytomegalovirus exposure and HLA in healthy donors. The table came from immunoSEQ multiplex PCR; TCRdb's copy has only in-frame clones and leaves some out. The sample has about 190,000 clones, about 82% seen once; the top ten hold over 1.1%. Sequencing was done on a sample of PBMCs. These TCRs come from a young woman in good health and CMV-seronegative.

As for this clone: Other DNA sequences in this sample translate to the same CDR3. The chain couples TRBV21-1 to TRBJ2-7; TRBD1 was called by the table and not checked on the DNA. TRBV21-1 is recorded as a pseudogene. This CDR3 region has 12 residues. DNA of the CDR3: TGTGCCAGCAGCAAGTCAGGCTACGAGCAGTACTTC. Translated: CASSKSGYEQYF.

The chain couples TRBV11-2 to TRBJ2-7; TRBD1 aligns across 8 bases. Per germline, CDR1 SGHAT and CDR2 FQNNGV. The length of the CDR3 is 14 residues. V was pared by 5 bases and J by 4 bases, with 7 bases of the junction left unmatched. The CDR3 bases are TGTGCCAGCAGCCTCCTCACAGGGGGGTACGAGCAGTACTTC. Amino acid sequence: CASSLLTGGYEQYF.

The chain combines TRBV6-1 with TRBJ2-7; TRBD1 matches 9 bases. The ends lost 4 bases at V and 3 bases at J; junction bases unmatched: 4. CDR1 is MNHNS, CDR2 SASEGT, per germline. The CDR3 sequence is 14 residues long. CDR3 sequence (DNA): TGTGCCAGCAGTGGACCGGGACAGGGCTACGAGCAGTACTTC. It is translated as CASSGPGQGYEQYF.

Turning to this clone: Other DNA sequences in the sample encode the same CDR3. This chain uses TRBV19 with TRBJ1-5; 8 nucleotides align to TRBD1. Germline values: CDR1 LNHDA, CDR2 SQIVND (reference sequence). CDR3 length: 15 amino acids. J gave up 2 bases and V 5 bases, and 5 bases lay outside the gene matches. Written as DNA, the CDR3 is TGTGCCAGTAGTGCCGGACAGGGCGGCAATCAGCCCCAGCATTTT. Encoded protein: CASSAGQGGNQPQHF.

The chain uses TRBV12-5 and TRBJ2-7; possibly TRBD2 for D (5 bases). Germline CDR1 and CDR2: LGHNT and FRNRAP. V was shortened by 6 bases and J by 2 bases, with 14 bases between the two germline ends. The CDR3 is 14 amino acids. The CDR3 reads CASGPNVRAYEQYF. CDR3 in DNA: TGTGCTAGTGGCCCGAATGTGAGGGCCTACGAGCAGTACTTC.

The chain has TRBV12-5 and TRBJ2-7; D unresolved. Deletions cut 6 bases from V and 2 bases from J, with 14 bases between. CDR3 length: 14 residues. Germline lookup yields CDR1 LGHNT and CDR2 FRNRAP. CDR3 region: CASGRLSSPYEQYF. The CDR3, as DNA: TGTGCTAGTGGCCGGTTAAGTAGCCCCTACGAGCAGTACTTC.

This chain uses TRBV5-1 with TRBJ2-2, with 9 positions matching TRBD1. V shed 4 bases and J 1 base; nucleotides not matched to a gene: 5. Germline CDR1 is SGHRS and CDR2 is YFSETQ. CDR3 length: 16 residues. For the CDR3, the DNA is TGCGCCAGCAGCCTCAGGGGACAGGGGAACACCGGGGAGCTGTTTTTT. The encoded protein is CASSLRGQGNTGELFF. Full variable domain (rest looked up from reference TRBV5-1 and TRBJ2-2): KAGVTQTPRYLIKTRGQQVTLSCSPISGHRSVSWYQQTPGQGLQFLFEYFSETQRNKGNFPGRFSGRQFSNSRSEMNVSTLELGDSALYLCASSLRGQGNTGELFFGEGSRLTVL.

The sample holds one count of this clone. Given a much more abundant clone one base away, this may be a read error. The chain is built from TRBV13 and TRBJ1-1; 11 nucleotides match TRBD1. Germline CDR1 is PRHDT and CDR2 is FYEKMQ (reference sequence). With V trimmed by 5 bases and J by 4 bases, 3 bases remained unmatched. The CDR3 has 14 amino acids. The CDR3 nucleotides read TGTGCCAGCAGCCTCGGGACAGGGGGCACTGAAGCTTTCTTT. It encodes CASSLGTGGTEAFF. Full variable domain (remainder filled in from reference TRBV13 and TRBJ1-1): AAGVIQSPRHLIKEKRETATLKCYPIPRHDTVYWYQQGPGQDPQFLISFYEKMQSDKGSIPDRFSAQQFSDYHSELNMSSLELGDSALYFCASSLGTGGTEAFFGQGTRLTVV.

The rearrangement links TRBV20-1 to TRBJ2-1; D remains ambiguous. The V gene lost 4 bases and the J gene lost 7 bases, with 8 bases spanning the gap. The CDR3 runs 11 residues. Germline loops: CDR1 DFQATT, CDR2 SNEGSKA (reference sequence). The CDR3 is CSATTGNEQFF. The CDR3 nucleotides are TGCAGTGCTACGACTGGAAATGAGCAGTTCTTC.

The rearrangement links TRBV30 to TRBJ1-2, with 11 bases identical to TRBD1. This CDR3 is 13 amino acids long. Unmatched junction bases numbered 9, after V lost 7 bases and J lost 8 bases. In germline, CDR1 is GTSNPN, CDR2 SVGIG (reference sequence). CDR3: CAFSRDRGSGYTF. CDR3 DNA: TGTGCCTTTTCCCGGGACAGGGGGTCAGGCTACACCTTC.

A single count supports this clone. V and J are TRBV9 and TRBJ2-7; 7 bases map to TRBD1. Per germline, CDR1 SGDLS and CDR2 YYNGEE. The CDR3 totals 14 residues. V was pared by 4 bases and J by 3 bases, with 7 bases of the junction left unmatched. CDR3 protein: CASSPRDRYYEQYF. As DNA, the CDR3 is TGTGCCAGCAGCCCCCGGGACAGATACTACGAGCAGTACTTC. Combining the CDR3 with reference TRBV9 and TRBJ2-7 gives the whole variable domain DSGVTQTPKHLITATGQRVTLRCSPRSGDLSVYWYQQSLDQGLQFLIQYYNGEERAKGNILERFSAQQFPDLHSELNLSSLELGDSALYFCASSPRDRYYEQYFGPGTRLTVT.

This CDR3 is CASSLATGMAYEQYF. DNA of the CDR3: TGTGCCAGCAGCTTGGCGACAGGTATGGCCTACGAGCAGTACTTC. This chain joins TRBV5-5 and TRBJ2-7; a possible D gene is TRBD1 (6 bases). The V and J ends lost 0 bases and 2 bases respectively, with 12 bases between them. The CDR3 has 15 residues. Germline V gene data show CDR1 as SGHKS and CDR2 as YYEKEE (reference sequence).

The V gene is TRBV27, the J gene TRBJ1-6; D is uncertain. CDR3 length: 16 amino acids. V was pared by 3 bases and J by 7 bases, with 16 bases between. CDR1 MNHEY and CDR2 SMNVEV come from the germline V gene (reference sequence). The CDR3 DNA follows: TGTGCCAGCAGTTTTATGGCAGGCTCAACGAATTCACCCCTCCACTTT. The encoded protein is CASSFMAGSTNSPLHF.

This chain uses TRBV5-1 with TRBJ2-6, with 7 bases identical to TRBD1. Trimming at V came to 0 bases and at J to 0 bases, leaving 9 bases not matched to a gene. CDR1 SGHRS and CDR2 YFSETQ come from the germline V gene. This CDR3 comprises 19 residues. CDR3 sequence reads: CASSLVGTATPSGANVLTF. DNA of the CDR3: TGCGCCAGCAGCTTGGTTGGGACAGCCACTCCCTCTGGGGCCAACGTCCTGACTTTC.

V usage is TRBV6-1 and J usage is TRBJ2-7; TRBD2 aligns across 11 bases. This CDR3 is built from 17 residues. Germline CDR1 and CDR2: MNHNS and SASEGT. Trimming took 2 bases from V and 2 from J; bases not matched to a gene: 8. The CDR3: CASSEMASGRLPYEQYF. In DNA, the CDR3 is TGTGCCAGCAGTGAAATGGCTAGCGGGAGGCTACCCTACGAGCAGTACTTC.

CDR3 nucleotides: TGCGCCAGCAGCCCGATCCCTAGCGGGGAGTTCACAGATACGCAGTATTTT. Amino acid sequence: CASSPIPSGEFTDTQYF. The V call is TRBV5-1, the J call TRBJ2-3, with 9 bases fitting TRBD2. V lost 4 bases to trimming and J lost 2 bases; unmatched junction nucleotides: 11. The CDR3 loop spans 17 amino acids. Looked up from germline, CDR1 is SGHRS and CDR2 is YFSETQ.

The V call is TRBV9, the J call TRBJ2-7, with D tentatively TRBD1 (6 bases). The germline V and J ends were trimmed by 3 bases and 7 bases, with 14 bases remaining between them. Germline CDR1 reads SGDLS; CDR2 reads YYNGEE. The CDR3 length is 13 residues. The CDR3: CASSAGESREQYF. The CDR3 nucleotides read TGTGCCAGCAGCGCAGGGGAGTCGCGGGAGCAGTACTTC.

CDR3 protein: CASSLRTGDSGNTIYF. The CDR3 DNA reads as TGCGCCAGCAGCCTCCGGACAGGGGACTCTGGAAACACCATATATTTT. The chain joins TRBV5-1 to TRBJ1-3, with 9 bases that match TRBD1. Losses at the gene ends were 4 bases for V and 0 bases for J; bases not matched to a gene: 5. In germline, CDR1 is SGHRS, CDR2 YFSETQ. The CDR3 totals 16 residues.

The V call is TRBV13, the J call TRBJ2-7, with 8 bases lining up with TRBD2. CDR1 is PRHDT and CDR2 is FYEKMQ in the germline V gene (reference sequence). The CDR3 is made up of 13 amino acids. Trimming at V came to 7 bases and at J to 2 bases, leaving 4 bases not matched to a gene. The CDR3 region is CASKLADPYEQYF. The CDR3 nucleotides read TGTGCCAGCAAACTAGCGGACCCCTACGAGCAGTACTTC.

This sequence joins TRBV11-1 and TRBJ1-2; D ambiguous. The germline V gene has CDR1 SGHAT and CDR2 FQDESV (reference sequence). V was trimmed by 3 bases and J by 0 bases, leaving 8 bases between them. This CDR3 comprises 14 residues. The CDR3 sequence: CASSFGSANYGYTF. The CDR3 DNA reads TGTGCCAGCAGCTTTGGTAGCGCTAACTATGGCTACACCTTC.

The chain joins TRBV19 to TRBJ2-5, with TRBD2 matching over 8 bases. The CDR3 sequence is 13 residues long. J was trimmed by 3 bases and V by 6 bases; bases with no gene match: 3. Germline assignment: CDR1 LNHDA and CDR2 SQIVND (reference sequence). CDR3 loop: CASRGLAEETQYF. CDR3 in DNA: TGTGCCAGTAGAGGACTAGCCGAAGAGACCCAGTACTTC.

The chain links TRBV11-2 to TRBJ2-1; 9 bases fit TRBD2. The length of the CDR3 is 16 residues. The germline V gene encodes CDR1 SGHAT and CDR2 FQNNGV. V gave up 1 base and J gave up 2 bases; unmatched junction bases: 3. The CDR3 DNA sequence: TGTGCCAGCAGCTTAGTCTCTAGCGGGGCCTACAATGAGCAGTTCTTC. Its protein product is CASSLVSSGAYNEQFF.

The CDR3 DNA is TGTGCCAGCAGCTTACAGGACAGACGCGAGCAGTACTTC. As protein: CASSLQDRREQYF. The chain joins TRBV11-3 to TRBJ2-7; TRBD1 is a possible D gene (6 bases). CDR1 is SGHNT, CDR2 YENEEA, per germline. The CDR3 is made up of 13 amino acids. The germline V and J ends were trimmed by 2 bases and 6 bases, with 11 bases remaining between them.

The sample holds a few counts of this clone. The chain recombines TRBV7-9 with TRBJ2-7; 8 bases are shared with TRBD1. CDR3 length: 15 residues. V shed 4 bases and J 3 bases; nucleotides not matched to a gene: 8. Germline lookup yields CDR1 SEHNR and CDR2 FQNEAQ (reference sequence). The CDR3 coding sequence is TGTGCCAGCAGCTCCGAGGACAGGGAAGACTACGAGCAGTACTTC. Its translation: CASSSEDREDYEQYF.

The DNA for the CDR3 is TGTGCCTGGAGTGAGGGGAAGGGATCACTCTATGGCTACACCTTC. This translates into CAWSEGKGSLYGYTF. This chain connects TRBV30 to TRBJ1-2, with D possibly being TRBD1 (5 bases). Germline V gene lookup returns CDR1 GTSNPN and CDR2 SVGIG (reference sequence). The CDR3 consists of 15 residues. Trimming removed 1 base from V and 4 bases from J, with 16 bases in between.

The chain couples TRBV5-1 to TRBJ2-1; perhaps TRBD1 as D (6 bases). Germline values: CDR1 SGHRS, CDR2 YFSETQ. The V gene lost 4 bases and the J gene lost 12 bases, with 14 bases spanning the gap. The CDR3 runs 12 residues. The CDR3 sequence: CASSGGQSWQFF. The CDR3 DNA follows: TGCGCCAGCAGCGGGGGACAAAGCTGGCAGTTCTTC. The complete variable domain, with remaining parts taken from reference TRBV5-1 and TRBJ2-1, reads KAGVTQTPRYLIKTRGQQVTLSCSPISGHRSVSWYQQTPGQGLQFLFEYFSETQRNKGNFPGRFSGRQFSNSRSEMNVSTLELGDSALYLCASSGGQSWQFFGPGTRLTVL.

V is TRBV5-4 and J is TRBJ1-1; D is unclear. CDR1 is SGHNT, CDR2 YYREEE, per germline (reference sequence). Trimming removed 1 base at V and 8 bases at J, with 9 bases between. There are 12 residues in the CDR3. CDR3 loop: CASSLIGGEAFF. The CDR3 DNA follows: TGTGCCAGCAGCTTGATTGGCGGGGAAGCTTTCTTT.

V and J are TRBV5-1 and TRBJ2-7; D perhaps matches TRBD1 (6 bases). The V gene's germline CDR1 is SGHRS and CDR2 YFSETQ. Trimming removed 4 bases from V and 3 bases from J, with 17 bases in between. CDR3 length: 15 residues. As DNA, the CDR3 is TGCGCCAGCAGCCCGCCGGAACAGGGCATCTACGAGCAGTACTTC. It yields the protein CASSPPEQGIYEQYF.

The chain uses TRBV7-2 and TRBJ1-2, with 7 bases matching TRBD1. The ends lost 5 bases at V and 3 bases at J; junction bases unmatched: 3. The germline CDR1 and CDR2 sequences are SGHTA and FQGNSA. This CDR3 contains 13 residues. Here the CDR3 DNA reads TGTGCCAGCAGCATAGGGGGCGACTATGGCTACACCTTC. Its translation: CASSIGGDYGYTF. The whole variable domain, filled in from reference TRBV7-2 and TRBJ1-2, reads GAGVSQSPSNKVTEKGKDVELRCDPISGHTALYWYRQSLGQGLEFLIYFQGNSAPDKSGLPSDRFSAERTGGSVSTLTIQRTQQEDSAVYLCASSIGGDYGYTFGSGTRLTVV.

The table lists this clone with a few counts. An end of the junction does not agree with germline; a read error may underlie this. The V call is TRBV18, the J call TRBJ1-1, with unresolved D. Per the germline V gene, CDR1 is KGHSH and CDR2 is LQKENI. The CDR3 covers 15 residues. CDR3 DNA: TGTACCAGCTCACCGACCCGGGTGGCGGGCACTGAAGCTTTCTTT. This sequence encodes CTSSPTRVAGTEAFF.

This rearrangement joins TRBV10-1 to TRBJ1-1, with no clear D. CDR1 is WNHNN and CDR2 is SYGVQD in the germline V gene (reference sequence). This CDR3 is built from 11 residues. V was shortened by 2 bases and J by 6 bases, with 4 bases between the two germline ends. The CDR3 nucleotides are TGCGCCAGCAGTGAGATAGCTGAAGCTTTCTTT. This gives the protein CASSEIAEAFF.